This is a list of T cell receptor beta chains from one sample in a study of shared clonotypes between healthy human individuals. TCRdb's copy holds only in-frame clones and misses some; the assay was immunoSEQ multiplex PCR. Among approximately 500,000 clones listed, 81% were seen once. The sequenced sample was PBMCs. The receptors were gathered from a woman between 40 and 50 years old in good health. Some clones in this sample may be carry-over from other donors' samples. CDR3s include the opening cysteine and the closing phenylalanine or tryptophan. The D gene is left open where the match is weak. Rows may omit the clone size; those that give it use once, few, many or a size class.

abundance	d_gene	v_gene	j_gene	CDR3aa	CDR3nt
.	TRBD2	TRBV11-2	TRBJ2-1	CASVSGGVGNEQFF	TGTGCCAGCGTCTCGGGAGGTGTGGGCAATGAGCAGTTCTTC
.	.	TRBV7-9	TRBJ1-1	CASSLGGGVGPEAFF	TGTGCCAGCAGCTTGGGAGGGGGGGTAGGCCCTGAAGCTTTCTTT
.	.	TRBV7-9	TRBJ2-7	CASSLVGEQYF	TGTGCCAGCAGCCTCGTGGGGGAGCAGTACTTC
once	.	TRBV14	TRBJ2-5	CASSQWGVGEQYF	TGTGCCAGCAGCCAATGGGGGGTTGGGGAGCAGTACTTC
.	TRBD2	TRBV28	TRBJ2-7	CASNPGAGVREQYF	TGTGCCAGCAATCCAGGAGCGGGAGTGAGGGAGCAGTACTTC
.	TRBD1	TRBV5-4	TRBJ2-7	CASSSNRGSYEQYF	TGTGCCAGCAGCTCAAACAGGGGTTCCTACGAGCAGTACTTC
.	.	TRBV5-1	TRBJ2-7	CASSLEPRSGEQYF	TGCGCCAGCAGCTTGGAGCCTAGATCTGGCGAGCAGTACTTC
.	TRBD1	TRBV2	TRBJ1-2	CASIRGGAGGYTF	TGTGCCAGCATTCGAGGGGGCGCCGGTGGCTACACCTTC
few	.	TRBV10-3	TRBJ2-1	CAISEKGPGVSEQFF	TGTGCCATCAGTGAGAAGGGACCCGGTGTCAGTGAGCAGTTCTTC
.	TRBD2	TRBV30	TRBJ2-5	CAWAPGLAGIETQYF	TGTGCCTGGGCACCGGGACTAGCGGGGATAGAGACCCAGTACTTC
.	.	TRBV5-1	TRBJ2-2	CASRIQPEASGELFF	TGCGCCAGCAGGATCCAGCCCGAGGCTTCCGGGGAGCTGTTTTTT
.	.	TRBV18	TRBJ2-7	CASSPLGTYEQYF	TGTGCCAGCTCACCACTGGGAACCTACGAGCAGTACTTC
.	TRBD2	TRBV10-3	TRBJ2-1	CAISEHSGGNNEQFF	TGTGCCATCAGTGAACATAGCGGGGGGAACAATGAGCAGTTCTTC
.	.	TRBV5-4	TRBJ1-3	CASSLMGYSGNTIYF	TGTGCCAGCAGCCTGATGGGGTACTCTGGAAACACCATATATTTT
.	.	TRBV28	TRBJ2-7	CASSLVGGAYEQYF	TGTGCCAGCAGTTTAGTAGGAGGAGCCTACGAGCAGTACTTC
.	TRBD2	TRBV5-4	TRBJ2-7	CASSPGTSGFPTIYEQYF	TGTGCCAGCAGCCCAGGGACTAGCGGGTTCCCCACCATCTACGAGCAGTACTTC
.	TRBD1	TRBV14	TRBJ2-7	CASSQAVGTGGSYEQYF	TGTGCCAGCAGCCAAGCCGTAGGGACAGGGGGCAGCTACGAGCAGTACTTC
.	.	TRBV4-1	TRBJ2-2	CASSQAGQGRGRNTGELFF	TGCGCCAGCAGCCAAGCGGGGCAGGGGCGAGGACGGAACACCGGGGAGCTGTTTTTT
.	.	TRBV7-3	TRBJ1-1	CASSLGPGLGAFF	TGTGCCAGCAGCTTAGGTCCAGGGCTCGGGGCTTTCTTT
.	.	TRBV7-6	TRBJ1-1	CASSFSGGRTEAFF	TGTGCCAGCAGCTTTAGTGGGGGTCGGACTGAAGCTTTCTTT
.	.	TRBV7-2	TRBJ2-7	CASSLLAGGNSGEQYF	TGTGCCAGCAGCTTACTTGCTGGAGGGAACAGTGGCGAGCAGTACTTC
.	TRBD1	TRBV7-9	TRBJ2-7	CASSLGQDSYEQYF	TGTGCCAGCAGCTTGGGACAGGACTCCTACGAGCAGTACTTC
.	TRBD1	TRBV10-3	TRBJ2-5	CAIRRDRGLGETQYF	TGTGCCATCAGAAGAGACAGGGGGCTTGGGGAGACCCAGTACTTC
.	.	TRBV30	TRBJ1-4	CAWSPIGTTNEKLFF	TGTGCCTGGAGTCCCATCGGGACAACTAATGAAAAACTGTTTTTT
.	TRBD1	TRBV19	TRBJ1-5	CASSIRDSISNQPQHF	TGTGCCAGTAGTATTAGGGACAGTATTAGCAATCAGCCCCAGCATTTT
.	.	TRBV4-2	TRBJ2-7	CASSQFGGAYEQYF	TGTGCCAGCAGCCAATTTGGGGGAGCCTACGAGCAGTACTTC
.	TRBD2	TRBV2	TRBJ2-1	CATRTSGYNEQFF	TGTGCCACAAGGACTAGCGGTTACAATGAGCAGTTCTTC
few	.	TRBV2	TRBJ2-7	CASSVLPVGTYEQYF	TGTGCCAGCAGTGTTCTACCAGTCGGCACCTACGAGCAGTACTTC
few	.	TRBV30	TRBJ1-1	CAWQRAGWNTEAFF	TGTGCCTGGCAGAGGGCGGGCTGGAACACTGAAGCTTTCTTT
.	.	TRBV9	TRBJ1-5	CASSAGLANQPQHF	TGTGCCAGCAGCGCGGGACTCGCCAATCAGCCCCAGCATTTT
once	TRBD1	TRBV5-4	TRBJ2-2	CASSLGGQTNTGELFF	TGTGCCAGCAGCTTGGGGGGACAGACGAACACCGGGGAGCTGTTTTTT